Sequencing of this T cell receptor beta chain was carried out in a study of tumor and adjacent non-tumor tissue in lung cancer. Trimming took 10 bases from V and 2 from J, leaving 21 bases between them. The germline V gene encodes CDR1 MNHEY and CDR2 SVGAGI. The CDR3 is 15 amino acids. The template was RNA from unsorted bulk tissue. A modified ARM-PCR protocol with three rounds of nested PCR amplified TCRbeta. TCRdb re-analysed the multiplex PCR reads in MiXCR, keeping a single row per CDR3 protein. The table lists about 76,000 distinct CDR3 sequences, under 70% of them singletons. The sample comprised lung tumor tissue. The chain combines TRBV6-5 with TRBJ2-7, with D uncertain. The TCR originated in a woman between 70 and 85 years old with non-small cell lung cancer. CDR3 region: CAITSLRSPAYEQYF. The CDR3 region has the DNA TGTGCCATCACCAGCCTCCGTTCACCCGCCTACGAGCAGTACTTC.